This entry lists 10 T cell receptor beta chains sequenced from one sample in a study of Ad26.COV2.S vaccination and SARS-CoV-2 variants. This table comes from immunoSEQ multiplex PCR, and its TCRdb copy is limited to in-frame clones, with some not included. The sample lists about 400,000 clones, 80% to 90% occurring once. The treatment is: 15 to 20 received Ad26.COV2.S at low or high dose, single or two shots; 5 received placebo; per-sample allocation not given. All samples were drawn on day 63, counting from the first vaccine or placebo injection. This material consisted of peripheral blood, taken in a trial of Ad26.COV2.S vaccine versus placebo. The receptors shown here come from a person between 18 and 65 years old who received the Ad26.COV2.S COVID-19 vaccine or a placebo.

CDR3 coding DNA: TGTGCCAGCGGTCCCCATGCAACTAATGAAAAACTGTTTTTT. It is translated as CASGPHATNEKLFF. This chain joins TRBV11-2 and TRBJ1-4; D uncertain. From germline, CDR1 is SGHAT and CDR2 FQNNGV. V lost 8 bases, J lost 0 bases, and 10 bases lay in between. The CDR3 has 14 amino acids.

The chain carries TRBV20-1 and TRBJ2-5; D is perhaps TRBD1 (6 bases). Between the trimmed V and J ends, which lost 3 bases and 10 bases, there was a span of 12 bases. CDR1 and CDR2 (germline): DFQATT, SNEGSKA (reference sequence). The CDR3 is 11 amino acids. The DNA of the CDR3 is TGCAGTGCTAGCCCAGGGGCTGGCCAGTACTTC. Its translation is CSASPGAGQYF.

The gene calls are TRBV5-1 and TRBJ1-1; TRBD1 is a possible D gene (5 bases). CDR3 length: 15 amino acids. The germline V gene encodes CDR1 SGHRS and CDR2 YFSETQ. Trimming took 5 bases from V and 0 from J, leaving 14 bases between them. DNA of the CDR3: TGCGCCAGCAGATGGAGGTGGACAATGAACACTGAAGCTTTCTTT. Translating gives CASRWRWTMNTEAFF. The complete variable domain, with remaining parts taken from reference TRBV5-1 and TRBJ1-1, reads KAGVTQTPRYLIKTRGQQVTLSCSPISGHRSVSWYQQTPGQGLQFLFEYFSETQRNKGNFPGRFSGRQFSNSRSEMNVSTLELGDSALYLCASRWRWTMNTEAFFGQGTRLTVV.

The rearrangement joins TRBV11-2 to TRBJ1-1, with D possibly TRBD1 on 5 matching bases. V was shortened by 7 bases and J by 3 bases, with 18 bases between the two germline ends. This CDR3 spans 15 amino acids. CDR1 and CDR2 (germline): SGHAT, FQNNGV. CDR3 in amino acids: CASTDGASDYTEAFF. The CDR3 nucleotides read TGTGCCAGCACCGATGGGGCGTCGGACTACACTGAAGCTTTCTTT.

The CDR3 DNA reads TGTGCCAGCAGCTTAGGTAGCGGGTTGGCCTACGAGCAGTACTTC. Amino acids: CASSLGSGLAYEQYF. The chain has TRBV7-2 and TRBJ2-7; 7 nucleotides agree with TRBD2. This CDR3 is 15 amino acids long. Germline trimming cut 1 base from V and 2 bases from J; bases unmatched to any gene: 5. Germline CDR1 SGHTA, CDR2 FQGNSA.

This clone occurred once. This chain uses TRBV19 with TRBJ1-1; D remains ambiguous. CDR1 LNHDA and CDR2 SQIVND come from the germline V gene (reference sequence). This CDR3 has 15 residues. V lost 6 bases and J 0 bases, leaving 14 bases between the germline ends. The CDR3 sequence: CASRESEELNTEAFF. Here the CDR3 DNA reads TGTGCCAGTAGGGAAAGCGAGGAGCTGAACACTGAAGCTTTCTTT. The full variable domain, in which reference TRBV19 and TRBJ1-1 provide the parts outside the CDR3, is DGGITQSPKYLFRKEGQNVTLSCEQNLNHDAMYWYRQDPGQGLRLIYYSQIVNDFQKGDIAEGYSVSREKKESFPLTVTSAQKNPTAFYLCASRESEELNTEAFFGQGTRLTVV.

The chain carries TRBV7-8 and TRBJ2-7, with 9 bases aligning to TRBD1. CDR1 is SGHVS, CDR2 FQNEAQ, per germline. V lost 5 bases and J lost 2; bases outside the gene matches: 7. This CDR3 is built from 15 residues. CDR3 nucleotides: TGTGCCAGCAGCACCTGGGACAGGGTGACCTACGAGCAGTACTTC. Protein: CASSTWDRVTYEQYF.

The chain links TRBV7-6 to TRBJ2-5, with D possibly being TRBD2 (5 bases). The length of the CDR3 is 13 residues. Trimming cost V 5 bases and J 1 base, with 8 bases left between them. Germline V gene lookup returns CDR1 SGHVS and CDR2 FNYEAQ. CDR3 DNA: TGTGCCAGCAGCCAAGGGAGCCAAGAGACCCAGTACTTC. This translates into CASSQGSQETQYF.

The count of this clone is one. The chain recombines TRBV11-3 with TRBJ2-7, with a weak D call TRBD2 (6 bases). Trimming cost V 5 bases and J 3 bases, with 14 bases left between them. Germline V gives CDR1 SGHNT, CDR2 YENEEA. This CDR3 region has 14 residues. In nucleotides, the CDR3 is TGTGCCAGCAGCCCTGGCGGGGAGGTCTACGAGCAGTACTTC. This encodes CASSPGGEVYEQYF. The whole variable domain, remainder taken from reference TRBV11-3 and TRBJ2-7, is EAGVVQSPRYKIIEKKQPVAFWCNPISGHNTLYWYLQNLGQGPELLIRYENEEAVDDSQLPKDRFSAERLKGVDSTLKIQPAELGDSAVYLCASSPGGEVYEQYFGPGTRLTVT.

This clone was observed a single time. The chain has TRBV2 and TRBJ1-2; 8 nucleotides agree with TRBD1. The CDR3 is made up of 14 amino acids. Germline values: CDR1 SNHLY, CDR2 FYNNEI. The trim removed 7 bases at V and 8 bases at J, leaving 12 bases unmatched. CDR3 amino acids: CASTLTGQGSGYTF. DNA of the CDR3: TGTGCCAGCACCCTGACTGGACAGGGAAGCGGCTACACCTTC.